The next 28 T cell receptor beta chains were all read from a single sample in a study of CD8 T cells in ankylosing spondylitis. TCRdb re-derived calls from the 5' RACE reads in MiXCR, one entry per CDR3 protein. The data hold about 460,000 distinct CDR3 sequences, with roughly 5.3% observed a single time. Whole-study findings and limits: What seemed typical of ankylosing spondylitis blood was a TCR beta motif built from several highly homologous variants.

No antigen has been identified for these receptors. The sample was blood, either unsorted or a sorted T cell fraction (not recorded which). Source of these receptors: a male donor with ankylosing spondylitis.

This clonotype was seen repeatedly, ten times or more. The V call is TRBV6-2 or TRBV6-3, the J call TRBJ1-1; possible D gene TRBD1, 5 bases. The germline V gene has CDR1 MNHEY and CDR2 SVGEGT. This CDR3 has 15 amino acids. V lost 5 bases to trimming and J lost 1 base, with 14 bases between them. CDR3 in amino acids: CASSHRGRANTEAFF. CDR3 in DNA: TGTGCCAGCAGTCATAGGGGCAGGGCGAACACTGAAGCTTTCTTT.

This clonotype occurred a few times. CDR3 amino acids: CASSEKGGNEQYF. The CDR3 DNA sequence: TGTGCCAGCAGCGAAAAGGGGGGGAACGAGCAGTACTTC. The chain joins TRBV7-6 to TRBJ2-7, with TRBD2 as a possible D gene (7 bases). Trimming left V 5 bases short and J 5 bases short, with 13 bases between. This CDR3 has 13 residues. Germline lookup yields CDR1 SGHVS and CDR2 FNYEAQ.

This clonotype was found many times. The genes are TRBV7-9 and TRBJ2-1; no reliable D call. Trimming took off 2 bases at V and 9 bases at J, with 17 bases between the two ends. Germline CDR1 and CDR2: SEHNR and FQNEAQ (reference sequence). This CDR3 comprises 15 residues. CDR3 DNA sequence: TGTGCCAGCAGCTTAAGGTCAGGTGGGATCAGTGAGCAGTTCTTC. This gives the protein CASSLRSGGISEQFF. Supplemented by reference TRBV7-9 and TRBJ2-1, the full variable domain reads DTGVSQNPRHKITKRGQNVTFRCDPISEHNRLYWYRQTLGQGPEFLTYFQNEAQLEKSRLLSDRFSAERPKGSFSTLEIQRTEQGDSAMYLCASSLRSGGISEQFFGPGTRLTVL.

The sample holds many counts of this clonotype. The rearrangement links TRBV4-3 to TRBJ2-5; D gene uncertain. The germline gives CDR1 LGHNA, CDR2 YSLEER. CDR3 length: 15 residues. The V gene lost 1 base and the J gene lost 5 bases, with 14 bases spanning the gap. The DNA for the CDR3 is TGCGCCAGCAGCCAAGCAGGCCTTCCGTGGGAGACCCAGTACTTC. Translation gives CASSQAGLPWETQYF.

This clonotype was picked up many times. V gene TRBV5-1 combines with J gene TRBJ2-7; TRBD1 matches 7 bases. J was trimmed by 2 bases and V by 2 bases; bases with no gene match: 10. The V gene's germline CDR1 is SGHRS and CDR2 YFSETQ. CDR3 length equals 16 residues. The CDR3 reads CASSFGVGGAPYEQYF. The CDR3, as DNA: TGCGCCAGCAGCTTCGGTGTAGGGGGCGCGCCCTACGAGCAGTACTTC.

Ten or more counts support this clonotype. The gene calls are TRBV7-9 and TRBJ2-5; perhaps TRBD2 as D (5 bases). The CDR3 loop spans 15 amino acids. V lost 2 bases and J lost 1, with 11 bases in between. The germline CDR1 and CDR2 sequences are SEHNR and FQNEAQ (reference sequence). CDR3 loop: CASSLPRGAQETQYF. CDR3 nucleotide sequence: TGTGCCAGCAGCTTACCCCGGGGTGCCCAAGAGACCCAGTACTTC. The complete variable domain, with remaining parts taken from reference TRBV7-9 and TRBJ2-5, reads DTGVSQNPRHKITKRGQNVTFRCDPISEHNRLYWYRQTLGQGPEFLTYFQNEAQLEKSRLLSDRFSAERPKGSFSTLEIQRTEQGDSAMYLCASSLPRGAQETQYFGPGTRLLVL.

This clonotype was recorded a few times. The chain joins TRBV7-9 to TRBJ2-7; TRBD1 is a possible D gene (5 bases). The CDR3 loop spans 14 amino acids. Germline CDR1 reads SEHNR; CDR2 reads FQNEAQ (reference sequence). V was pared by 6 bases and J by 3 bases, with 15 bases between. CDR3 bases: TGTGCCAGCAGACCTTCAGGGTCCGTCTACGAGCAGTACTTC. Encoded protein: CASRPSGSVYEQYF.

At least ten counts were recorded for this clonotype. CDR3 in amino acids: CASSAGVNTEAFF. CDR3 sequence (DNA): TGTGCCAGCAGCGCAGGGGTTAACACTGAAGCTTTCTTT. The rearrangement links TRBV7-2 to TRBJ1-1, with D possibly matching TRBD1 (6 bases). CDR1 and CDR2 from the germline V gene are SGHTA and FQGNSA. This CDR3 region has 13 residues. V dropped 5 bases and J dropped 2 bases, with 9 bases sitting between them.

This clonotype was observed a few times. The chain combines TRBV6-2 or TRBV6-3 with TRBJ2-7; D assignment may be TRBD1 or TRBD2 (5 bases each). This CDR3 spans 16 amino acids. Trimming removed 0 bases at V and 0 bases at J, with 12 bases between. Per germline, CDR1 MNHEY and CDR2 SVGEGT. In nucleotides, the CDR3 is TGTGCCAGCAGTTACTCAGGCAGGGACCTCTCCTACGAGCAGTACTTC. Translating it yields CASSYSGRDLSYEQYF.

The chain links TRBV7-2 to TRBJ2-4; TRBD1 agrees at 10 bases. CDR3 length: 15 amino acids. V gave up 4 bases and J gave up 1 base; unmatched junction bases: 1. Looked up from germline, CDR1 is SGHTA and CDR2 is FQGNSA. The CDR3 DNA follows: TGTGCCAGCAGCTCGACAGGGGGCGCCAAAAACATTCAGTACTTC. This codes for CASSSTGGAKNIQYF.

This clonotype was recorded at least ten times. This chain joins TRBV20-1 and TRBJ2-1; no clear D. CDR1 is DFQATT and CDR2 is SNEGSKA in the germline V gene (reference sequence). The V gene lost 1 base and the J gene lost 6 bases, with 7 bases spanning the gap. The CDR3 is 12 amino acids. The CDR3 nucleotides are TGCAGTGCTAGAGGGACGATCAATGAGCAGTTCTTC. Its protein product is CSARGTINEQFF.

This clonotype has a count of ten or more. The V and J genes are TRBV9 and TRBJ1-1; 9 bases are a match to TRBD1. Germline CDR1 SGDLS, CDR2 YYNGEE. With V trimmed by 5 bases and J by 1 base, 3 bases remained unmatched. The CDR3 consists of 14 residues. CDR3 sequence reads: CASSTGGWNTEAFF. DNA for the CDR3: TGTGCCAGCAGTACAGGGGGCTGGAACACTGAAGCTTTCTTT.

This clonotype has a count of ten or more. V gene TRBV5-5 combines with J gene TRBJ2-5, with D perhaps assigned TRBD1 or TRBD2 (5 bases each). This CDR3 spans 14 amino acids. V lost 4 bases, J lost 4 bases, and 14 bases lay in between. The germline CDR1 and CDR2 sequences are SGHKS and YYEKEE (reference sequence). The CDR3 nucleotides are TGTGCCAGCAGCACTAATTCCGGGACAGAGACCCAGTACTTC. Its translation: CASSTNSGTETQYF.

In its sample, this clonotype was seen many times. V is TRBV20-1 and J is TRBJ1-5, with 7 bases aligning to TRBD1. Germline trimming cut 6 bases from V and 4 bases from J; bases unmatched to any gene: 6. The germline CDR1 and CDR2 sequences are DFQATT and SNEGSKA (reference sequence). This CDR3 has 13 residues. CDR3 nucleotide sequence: TGCAGTGCGCATAGGACAGGTAATCAGCCCCAGCATTTT. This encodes CSAHRTGNQPQHF.

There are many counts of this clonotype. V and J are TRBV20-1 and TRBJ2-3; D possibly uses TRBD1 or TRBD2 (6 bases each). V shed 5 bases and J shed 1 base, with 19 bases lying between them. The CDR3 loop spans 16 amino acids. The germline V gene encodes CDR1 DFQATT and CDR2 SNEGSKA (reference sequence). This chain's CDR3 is CSASRQTGAGTDTQYF. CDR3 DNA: TGCAGTGCTTCCCGCCAAACGGGGGCCGGCACAGATACGCAGTATTTT.

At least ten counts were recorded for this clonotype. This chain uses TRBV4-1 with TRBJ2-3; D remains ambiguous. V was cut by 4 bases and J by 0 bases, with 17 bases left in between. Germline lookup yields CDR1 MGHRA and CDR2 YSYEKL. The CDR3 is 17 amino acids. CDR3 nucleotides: TGCGCCAGCAGCCGTCCTCTGGCGGACCCTAGCACAGATACGCAGTATTTT. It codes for CASSRPLADPSTDTQYF.

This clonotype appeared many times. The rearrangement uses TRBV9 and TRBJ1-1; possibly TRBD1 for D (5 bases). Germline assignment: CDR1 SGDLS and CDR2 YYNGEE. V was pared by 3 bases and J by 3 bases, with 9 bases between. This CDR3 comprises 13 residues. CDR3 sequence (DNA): TGTGCCAGCAGCGAGTGGGGGGACACTGAAGCTTTCTTT. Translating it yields CASSEWGDTEAFF.

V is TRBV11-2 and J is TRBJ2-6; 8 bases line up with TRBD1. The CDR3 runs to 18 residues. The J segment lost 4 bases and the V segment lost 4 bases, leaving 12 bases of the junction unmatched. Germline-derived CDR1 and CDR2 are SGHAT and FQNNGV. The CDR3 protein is CASSSRDRPWRGANVLTF. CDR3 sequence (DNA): TGTGCCAGCAGCTCCAGGGACAGGCCTTGGAGAGGGGCCAACGTCCTGACTTTC.

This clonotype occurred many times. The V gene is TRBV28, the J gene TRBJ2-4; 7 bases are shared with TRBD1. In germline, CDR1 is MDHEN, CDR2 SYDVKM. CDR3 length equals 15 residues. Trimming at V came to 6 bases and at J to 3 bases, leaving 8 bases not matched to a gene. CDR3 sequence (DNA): TGTGCCAGCAGGAGTACAGGGGTTGTCAAAAACATTCAGTACTTC. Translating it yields CASRSTGVVKNIQYF.

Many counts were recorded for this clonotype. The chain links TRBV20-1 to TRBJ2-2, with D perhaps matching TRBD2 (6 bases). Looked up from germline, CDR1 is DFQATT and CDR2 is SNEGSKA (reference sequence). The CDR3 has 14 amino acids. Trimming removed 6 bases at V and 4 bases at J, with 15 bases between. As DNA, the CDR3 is TGCAGTGCGGAGGGAGCCGGGAGCACCGGGGAGCTGTTTTTT. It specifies CSAEGAGSTGELFF.

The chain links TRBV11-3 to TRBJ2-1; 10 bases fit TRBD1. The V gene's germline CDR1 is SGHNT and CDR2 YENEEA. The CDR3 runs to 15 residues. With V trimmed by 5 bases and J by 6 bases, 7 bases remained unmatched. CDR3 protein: CASSAGQGTGNEQFF. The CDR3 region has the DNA TGTGCCAGCAGCGCGGGACAGGGGACAGGCAATGAGCAGTTCTTC.

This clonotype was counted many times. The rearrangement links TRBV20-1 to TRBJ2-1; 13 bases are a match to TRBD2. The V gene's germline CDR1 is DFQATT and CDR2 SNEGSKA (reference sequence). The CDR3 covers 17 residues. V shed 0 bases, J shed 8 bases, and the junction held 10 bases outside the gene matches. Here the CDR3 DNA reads TGCAGTGCTAGAGAACTAGCGGGAGGGCCGGGCTTCGATGAGCAGTTCTTC. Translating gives CSARELAGGPGFDEQFF.

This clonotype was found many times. This CDR3 reads CASSSHLLEGYTF. CDR3 bases: TGTGCCAGCAGCTCACACCTGCTGGAGGGCTACACCTTC. The chain recombines TRBV7-9 with TRBJ1-2; D not certain. The CDR3 loop spans 13 amino acids. CDR1 and CDR2 from the germline V gene are SEHNR and FQNEAQ (reference sequence). Between the trimmed V and J ends, which lost 4 bases and 8 bases, there was a span of 14 bases.

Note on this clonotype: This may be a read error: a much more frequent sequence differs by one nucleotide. As DNA, the CDR3 is TGTGCCAGCAGCCGACCGGGGGCAGATACGCAGTATTTT. It specifies CASSRPGADTQYF. This rearrangement joins TRBV4-2 to TRBJ2-3; possibly TRBD2 for D (6 bases). CDR1 and CDR2 from the germline V gene are LGHNA and YNFKEQ. The CDR3 is 13 residues long. Trimming pared 4 bases from V and 4 bases from J, leaving 9 bases between.

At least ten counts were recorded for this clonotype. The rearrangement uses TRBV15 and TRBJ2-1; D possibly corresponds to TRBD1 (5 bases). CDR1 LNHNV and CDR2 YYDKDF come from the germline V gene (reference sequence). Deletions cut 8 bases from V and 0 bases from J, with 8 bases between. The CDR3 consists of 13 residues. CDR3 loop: CATGASSYNEQFF. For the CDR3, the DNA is TGTGCCACCGGGGCTAGCTCCTACAATGAGCAGTTCTTC.

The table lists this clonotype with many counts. DNA of the CDR3: TGTGCCAGCAGTACCGGACAGGGACAGTATTTT. The encoded protein is CASSTGQGQYF. This chain connects TRBV12-3 or TRBV12-4 to TRBJ2-3; 8 bases are a match to TRBD1. There are 11 residues in the CDR3. Trimming took 5 bases from V and 12 from J; bases not matched to a gene: 4.

CDR3: CASSVPMGGMDYTF. The CDR3 DNA follows: TGTGCCAGCAGCGTACCCATGGGGGGAATGGACTACACCTTC. J is TRBJ1-2 and V is TRBV7-2; D might be TRBD1 (5 bases). Trimming took off 5 bases at V and 10 bases at J, with 20 bases between the two ends. Germline loops: CDR1 SGHTA, CDR2 FQGNSA. This CDR3 comprises 14 residues. Full variable domain (outside the CDR3, taken from reference TRBV7-2 and TRBJ1-2): GAGVSQSPSNKVTEKGKDVELRCDPISGHTALYWYRQSLGQGLEFLIYFQGNSAPDKSGLPSDRFSAERTGGSVSTLTIQRTQQEDSAVYLCASSVPMGGMDYTFGSGTRLTVV.

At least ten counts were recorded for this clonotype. The CDR3 reads CASSLITGGEQYF. DNA for the CDR3: TGTGCCAGCAGCTTGATAACTGGGGGCGAGCAGTACTTC. The J gene is TRBJ2-7, the V gene TRBV5-6; TRBD1 or TRBD2 may be the D gene (5 bases each). Per germline, CDR1 SGHDT and CDR2 YYEEEE. The CDR3 runs to 13 residues. V lost 1 base to trimming and J lost 6 bases, with 11 bases between them.